This T cell receptor beta chain was recovered during a study of T cells in Graves' hyperthyroidism and ophthalmopathy. Turning to the study itself: At initial diagnosis, before any treatment had begun, peripheral blood was obtained.

The investigators amplified TCR beta CDR3 regions from RNA transcripts. Carried out on the TCR CDR3, a first-round RT-PCR used the HTBI primer set. TCRdb fed the multiplex PCR reads into MiXCR, producing one record per CDR3 protein. The sample contains fewer than 110,000 distinct CDR3 sequences, about 15% of which appear only once. Points from the study as a whole: A 13 V-J model separated ophthalmopathy from stable hyperthyroidism. Researchers found most expanded thyroid clonotypes above 0.001 in blood as well.

The study excluded patients with uncontrolled infection, other autoimmune disease, pregnancy or lactation. Per germline, CDR1 SGHAT and CDR2 FQNNGV. This CDR3 region has 13 residues. V was shortened by 0 bases and J by 4 bases, with 4 bases between the two germline ends. This clonotype appeared many times. Its antigen is currently unknown. The sequencing input was blood. This clonotype originated in a woman aged 50 to 60 with Graves' hyperthyroidism. The chain is built from TRBV11-2 and TRBJ2-1; D gene unclear. The CDR3 DNA sequence: TGTGCCAGCAGCTTAGACAGATACAATGAGCAGTTCTTC. Amino acids: CASSLDRYNEQFF.